This TCR beta chain is from a study of B cell selection in AIRE deficiency. Study conclusions and caveats: Roughly 28% of healthy-donor shared Treg TCRbeta sequences appeared in patient Tconv cells. Shorter CDR3s marked shared Treg sequences, biased toward few non-templated insertions. Only TCRbeta was sequenced; around 37% of shared healthy Treg sequences appeared in Tconv.

The V end lost 0 bases, the J end lost 7 bases, and 4 bases lay between the germline ends. The CDR3 runs to 13 residues. Germline V lookup: CDR1 MRHNA, CDR2 SNTAGT. Conventional CD4 T cells were sorted as CD4+CD127+ cells. Control samples were from healthy, unrelated donors. Repertoires were generated with immunoSEQ multiplex PCR, while TCRdb's copy carries only in-frame clones and drops some. The table records fewer than 30,000 clones, roughly 95% of them present only once. Points on this clone: Its antigen is undetermined.

The V call is TRBV6-4, the J call TRBJ1-6; no clear D. The sample was CD4+CD127+ conventional T cells sorted from PBMCs. The sequence derives from a human donor in good health. CDR3 sequence reads: CASSDSANSPLHF. CDR3 bases: TGTGCCAGCAGTGACTCGGCCAATTCACCCCTCCACTTT.